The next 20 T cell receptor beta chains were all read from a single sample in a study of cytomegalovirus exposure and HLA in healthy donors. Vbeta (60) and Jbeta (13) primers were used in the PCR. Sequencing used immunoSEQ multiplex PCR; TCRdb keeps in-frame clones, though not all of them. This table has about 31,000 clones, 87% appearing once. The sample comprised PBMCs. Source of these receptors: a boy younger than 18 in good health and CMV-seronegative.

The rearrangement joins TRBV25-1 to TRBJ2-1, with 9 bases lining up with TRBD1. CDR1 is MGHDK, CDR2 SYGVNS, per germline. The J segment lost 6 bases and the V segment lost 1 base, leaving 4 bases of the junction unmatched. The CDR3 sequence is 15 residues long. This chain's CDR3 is CASSESGTGSNEQFF. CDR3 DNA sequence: TGTGCCAGCAGTGAATCCGGGACAGGGAGCAATGAGCAGTTCTTC. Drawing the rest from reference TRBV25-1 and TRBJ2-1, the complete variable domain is EADIYQTPRYLVIGTGKKITLECSQTMGHDKMYWYQQDPGMELHLIHYSYGVNSTEKGDLSSESTVSRIRTEHFPLTLESARPSHTSQYLCASSESGTGSNEQFFGPGTRLTVL.

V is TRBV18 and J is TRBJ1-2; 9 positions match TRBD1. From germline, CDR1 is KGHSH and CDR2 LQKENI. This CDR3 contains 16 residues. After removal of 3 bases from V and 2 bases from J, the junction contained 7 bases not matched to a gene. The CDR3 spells CASSPPGQGGNYGYTF. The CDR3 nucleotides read TGTGCCAGCTCACCGCCGGGACAGGGAGGGAACTATGGCTACACCTTC.

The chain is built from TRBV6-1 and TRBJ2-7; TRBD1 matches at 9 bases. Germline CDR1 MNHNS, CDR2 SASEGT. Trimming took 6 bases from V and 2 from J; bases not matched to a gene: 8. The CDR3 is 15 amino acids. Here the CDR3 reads CASREQGALAYEQYF. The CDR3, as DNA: TGTGCCAGCAGGGAACAGGGGGCGTTAGCCTACGAGCAGTACTTC.

DNA of the CDR3: TGCGCCAGCAGCCAAGGGAGAAGGGACAGGGATGGCTACACCTTC. Translation gives CASSQGRRDRDGYTF. This rearrangement joins TRBV4-1 to TRBJ1-2; 9 bases line up with TRBD1. V lost 1 base, J lost 6 bases, and 6 bases stayed unmatched. The germline V gene has CDR1 MGHRA and CDR2 YSYEKL. The CDR3 contains 15 residues.

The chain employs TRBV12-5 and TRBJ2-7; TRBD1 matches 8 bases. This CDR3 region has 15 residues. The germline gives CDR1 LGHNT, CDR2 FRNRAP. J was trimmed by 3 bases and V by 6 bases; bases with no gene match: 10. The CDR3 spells CASGIGTGPFYEQYF. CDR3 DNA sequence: TGTGCTAGTGGGATCGGGACAGGACCTTTCTACGAGCAGTACTTC.

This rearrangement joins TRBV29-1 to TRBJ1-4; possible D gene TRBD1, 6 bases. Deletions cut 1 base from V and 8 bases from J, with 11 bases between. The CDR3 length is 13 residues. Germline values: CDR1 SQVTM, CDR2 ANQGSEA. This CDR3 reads CSVEGDTREKLFF. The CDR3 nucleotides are TGCAGCGTTGAAGGGGACACTCGGGAAAAACTGTTTTTT.

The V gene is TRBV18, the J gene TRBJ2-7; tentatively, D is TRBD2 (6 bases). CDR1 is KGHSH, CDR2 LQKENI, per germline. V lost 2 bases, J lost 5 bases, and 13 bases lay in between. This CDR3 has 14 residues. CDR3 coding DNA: TGTGCCAGCTCACCAGGGCTTAGCGGTGACGAGCAGTACTTC. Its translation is CASSPGLSGDEQYF.

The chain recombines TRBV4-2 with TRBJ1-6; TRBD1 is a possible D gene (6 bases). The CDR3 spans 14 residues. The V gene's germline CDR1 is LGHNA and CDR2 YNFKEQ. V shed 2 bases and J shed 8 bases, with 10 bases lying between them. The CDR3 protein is CASSQPQGDSPLHF. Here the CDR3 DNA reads TGTGCCAGCAGCCAACCACAGGGCGATTCACCCCTCCACTTT.

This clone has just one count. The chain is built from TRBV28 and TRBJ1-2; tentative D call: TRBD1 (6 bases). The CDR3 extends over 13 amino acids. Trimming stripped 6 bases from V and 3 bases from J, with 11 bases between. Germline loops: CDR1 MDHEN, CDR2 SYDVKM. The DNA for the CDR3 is TGTGCCAGCAGGCTACAGGGAGACTATGGCTACACCTTC. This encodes CASRLQGDYGYTF.

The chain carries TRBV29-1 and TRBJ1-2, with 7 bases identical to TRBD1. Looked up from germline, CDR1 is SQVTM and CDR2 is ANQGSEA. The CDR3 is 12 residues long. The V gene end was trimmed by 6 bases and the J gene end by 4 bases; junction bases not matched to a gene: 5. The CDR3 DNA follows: TGCAGCGTCCTGACAGGGCGCTATGGCTACACCTTC. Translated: CSVLTGRYGYTF.

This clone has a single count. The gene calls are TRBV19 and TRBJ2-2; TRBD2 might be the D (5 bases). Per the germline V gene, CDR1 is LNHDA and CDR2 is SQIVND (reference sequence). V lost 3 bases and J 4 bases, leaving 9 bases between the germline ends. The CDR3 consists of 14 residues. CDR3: CASSMSSGTGELFF. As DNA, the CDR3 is TGTGCCAGTAGTATGAGCAGCGGCACCGGGGAGCTGTTTTTT. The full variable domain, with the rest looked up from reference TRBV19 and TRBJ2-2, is DGGITQSPKYLFRKEGQNVTLSCEQNLNHDAMYWYRQDPGQGLRLIYYSQIVNDFQKGDIAEGYSVSREKKESFPLTVTSAQKNPTAFYLCASSMSSGTGELFFGEGSRLTVL.

The CDR3: CASSGRDRGRIGAYEQYF. Written as DNA, the CDR3 is TGTGCCAGCAGTGGCCGGGACAGGGGGCGGATAGGGGCCTACGAGCAGTACTTC. V and J are TRBV27 and TRBJ2-7; 12 nucleotides align to TRBD1. The CDR3 contains 18 residues. From germline, CDR1 is MNHEY and CDR2 SMNVEV (reference sequence). J was trimmed by 2 bases and V by 5 bases; bases with no gene match: 13.

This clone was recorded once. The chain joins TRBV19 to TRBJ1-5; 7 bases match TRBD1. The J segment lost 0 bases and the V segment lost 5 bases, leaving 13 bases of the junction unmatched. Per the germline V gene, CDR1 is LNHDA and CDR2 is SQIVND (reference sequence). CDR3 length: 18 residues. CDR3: CASSPTLGTVYSNQPQHF. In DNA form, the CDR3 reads TGTGCCAGTAGTCCAACCCTAGGGACAGTTTATAGCAATCAGCCCCAGCATTTT.

CDR3 amino acids: CASSEGAGSTDTQYF. In nucleotides, the CDR3 is TGTGCCAGCAGTGAAGGAGCGGGGAGCACAGATACGCAGTATTTT. This sequence joins TRBV6-1 and TRBJ2-3; 7 bases are shared with TRBD2. Germline CDR1 and CDR2: MNHNS and SASEGT. This CDR3 is 15 amino acids long. J gave up 0 bases and V 1 base, and 1 base lay outside the gene matches.

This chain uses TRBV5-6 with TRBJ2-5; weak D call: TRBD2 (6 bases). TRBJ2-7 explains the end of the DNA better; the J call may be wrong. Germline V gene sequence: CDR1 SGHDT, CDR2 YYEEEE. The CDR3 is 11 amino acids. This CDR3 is CASSWGDEQYF. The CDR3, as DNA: TGTGCCAGCAGCTGGGGGGACGAGCAGTACTTC.

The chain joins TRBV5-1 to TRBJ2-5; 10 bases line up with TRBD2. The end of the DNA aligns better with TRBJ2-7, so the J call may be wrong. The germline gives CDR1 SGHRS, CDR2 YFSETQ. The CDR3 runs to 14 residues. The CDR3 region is CASSFTSGVNEQYF. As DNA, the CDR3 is TGCGCCAGCAGCTTCACTAGCGGGGTGAACGAGCAGTACTTC.

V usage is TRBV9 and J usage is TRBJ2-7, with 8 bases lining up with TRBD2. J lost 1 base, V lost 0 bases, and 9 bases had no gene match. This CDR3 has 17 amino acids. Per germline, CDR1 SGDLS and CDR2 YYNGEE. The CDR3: CASSVGGGAGDSYEQYF. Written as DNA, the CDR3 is TGTGCCAGCAGCGTAGGTGGAGGAGCGGGGGATTCCTACGAGCAGTACTTC.

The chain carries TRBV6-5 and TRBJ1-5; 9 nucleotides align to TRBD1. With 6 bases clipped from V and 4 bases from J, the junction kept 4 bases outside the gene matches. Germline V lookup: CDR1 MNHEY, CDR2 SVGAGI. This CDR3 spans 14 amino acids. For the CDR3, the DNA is TGTGCCAGCAGGGCCGGACAGGGGAATCAGCCCCAGCATTTT. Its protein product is CASRAGQGNQPQHF.

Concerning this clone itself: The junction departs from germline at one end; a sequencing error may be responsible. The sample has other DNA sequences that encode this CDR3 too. CDR3 bases: TGTGCCAGCAGCTCACCGACTGGGGGCGATGATGAAAAACTATTTTTT. Encoded protein: CASSSPTGGDDEKLFF. The genes are TRBV7-6 and TRBJ1-4; possibly TRBD1 for D (6 bases). In germline, CDR1 is SGHVS, CDR2 FNYEAQ. The CDR3 extends over 16 amino acids.

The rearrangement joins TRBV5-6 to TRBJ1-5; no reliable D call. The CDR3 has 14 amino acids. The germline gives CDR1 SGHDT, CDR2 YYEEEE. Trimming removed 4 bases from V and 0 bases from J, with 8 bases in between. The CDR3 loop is CASSAADSNQPQHF. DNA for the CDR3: TGTGCCAGCAGCGCCGCAGATAGCAATCAGCCCCAGCATTTT.